This entry lists 14 T cell receptor beta chains sequenced from one sample in a study of CD8 T cells in ankylosing spondylitis. Each CDR3 protein gets one entry after TCRdb re-called the 5' RACE reads with MiXCR. Here the sample spans about 200,000 distinct CDR3 sequences, around 13% being singletons. The sequencing sample was made of blood, either unsorted or a sorted T cell fraction (not recorded which). The receptors shown here come from a male donor with ankylosing spondylitis or in good health (not recorded which).

This clonotype was picked up a small number of times. The chain uses TRBV29-1 and TRBJ2-5; 7 positions match TRBD1. The CDR3 covers 14 residues. Germline CDR1 SQVTM, CDR2 ANQGSEA. V was pared by 5 bases and J by 4 bases, with 10 bases of the junction left unmatched. Written as DNA, the CDR3 is TGCAGCGTTTACCTACAGGGGTTAGGAGAGACCCAGTACTTC. Residues: CSVYLQGLGETQYF.

V and J are TRBV20-1 and TRBJ2-2, with unresolved D. In germline, CDR1 is DFQATT, CDR2 SNEGSKA (reference sequence). The germline V and J ends were trimmed by 7 bases and 3 bases, with 12 bases remaining between them. This CDR3 has 13 amino acids. CDR3 region: CSGRRADTGELFF. The CDR3 region has the DNA TGCAGTGGTCGAAGGGCGGACACCGGGGAGCTGTTTTTT.

The chain couples TRBV12-3 or TRBV12-4 to TRBJ2-2; D gene ambiguous. The CDR3 covers 13 residues. Trimming took off 6 bases at V and 4 bases at J, with 9 bases between the two ends. In DNA form, the CDR3 reads TGTGCCAGCAGCACCGGTTCCACCGGGGAGCTGTTTTTT. This translates into CASSTGSTGELFF.

This clonotype has only a few counts. This rearrangement joins TRBV9 to TRBJ2-7, with TRBD2 as a possible D gene (6 bases). The ends were cut back, 4 bases at V and 1 base at J, with 18 bases in the middle. Germline CDR1 is SGDLS and CDR2 is YYNGEE. This CDR3 contains 16 residues. CDR3 sequence (DNA): TGTGCCAGCAGCACCGCTACCGGGACTCCTTCCTACGAGCAGTACTTC. As protein: CASSTATGTPSYEQYF.

This clonotype was picked up a small number of times. The chain joins TRBV19 to TRBJ2-7; D not resolved. Per the germline V gene, CDR1 is LNHDA and CDR2 is SQIVND (reference sequence). This CDR3 has 14 amino acids. V lost 3 bases, J lost 3 bases, and 12 bases lay in between. CDR3 sequence reads: CASSISVLFYEQYF. DNA for the CDR3: TGTGCCAGTAGTATCAGTGTCCTTTTCTACGAGCAGTACTTC.

The CDR3 is CASSFYGTSKETQYF. CDR3 in DNA: TGTGCCAGCAGCTTTTACGGGACTAGCAAAGAGACCCAGTACTTC. The V gene is TRBV7-2, the J gene TRBJ2-5; 9 bases map to TRBD2. Trimming removed 3 bases from V and 3 bases from J; junction bases left unmatched: 5. The germline CDR1 and CDR2 sequences are SGHTA and FQGNSA. The CDR3 loop spans 15 amino acids.

Details on this clonotype: A much larger clone differs from this one at a single base, so this may be a read error. The chain links TRBV2 to TRBJ2-6; the D is unclear. V shed 6 bases and J shed 1 base, with 4 bases lying between them. The CDR3 contains 13 residues. The germline gives CDR1 SNHLY, CDR2 FYNNEI. CDR3 sequence reads: CASRRSGANVLTF. The CDR3 DNA is TGTGCCAGCAGGAGGTCTGGGGCCAACGTCCTGACTTTC.

This clonotype was counted a few times. The J gene is TRBJ1-1, the V gene TRBV5-1, with TRBD1 matching over 12 bases. J lost 3 bases, V lost 4 bases, and 10 bases had no gene match. Germline lookup yields CDR1 SGHRS and CDR2 YFSETQ. The CDR3 has 17 residues. CDR3 region: CASSLGTGGFVDTEAFF. In DNA, the CDR3 is TGCGCCAGCAGCCTTGGGACAGGGGGCTTCGTGGACACTGAAGCTTTCTTT.

This clonotype came up many times. The rearrangement links TRBV15 to TRBJ2-5; D is possibly TRBD1 (6 bases). The V end was cut by 6 bases, the J end by 2 bases, with 16 bases between. In germline, CDR1 is LNHNV, CDR2 YYDKDF (reference sequence). The CDR3 has 15 residues. The CDR3 nucleotides read TGTGCCACCAGAAGTATAGGGACATTACAAGAGACCCAGTACTTC. Encoded protein: CATRSIGTLQETQYF.

This clonotype was observed at least ten times. The CDR3 protein is CAIRGGAGAPYNEQFF. The CDR3 nucleotides read TGTGCCATCAGAGGGGGAGCGGGAGCCCCCTACAATGAGCAGTTCTTC. The chain couples TRBV10-3 to TRBJ2-1, with 8 bases aligning to TRBD2. Germline CDR1 reads ENHRY; CDR2 reads SYGVKD. The CDR3 is made up of 16 amino acids. With V trimmed by 6 bases and J by 2 bases, 9 bases remained unmatched.

CDR3 amino acids: CASSTTAGRYTGELFF. CDR3 in DNA: TGCGCCAGCAGCACCACAGCGGGAAGGTACACCGGGGAGCTGTTTTTT. The V gene is TRBV5-1, the J gene TRBJ2-2; 7 bases map to TRBD2. Germline loops: CDR1 SGHRS, CDR2 YFSETQ. The CDR3 consists of 16 residues. The junction had 9 bases not matched to a gene; V was cut back by 4 bases and J by 3 bases.

This clonotype turned up a few times. The chain joins TRBV12-3 or TRBV12-4 to TRBJ1-2; D perhaps matches TRBD1 (5 bases). The CDR3 runs to 13 residues. V lost 1 base to trimming and J lost 8 bases, with 11 bases between them. This CDR3 is CASSLGGPDGYTF. The CDR3, as DNA: TGTGCCAGCAGTTTAGGGGGCCCGGACGGCTACACCTTC.

This clonotype was detected only a few times. The V gene is TRBV10-3, the J gene TRBJ2-1, with D perhaps matching TRBD1 or TRBD2 (5 bases each). The CDR3 sequence is 13 residues long. Germline V gene data show CDR1 as ENHRY and CDR2 as SYGVKD. V was cut by 6 bases and J by 6 bases, with 12 bases left in between. For the CDR3, the DNA is TGTGCCATCAGGACGGGACCACGCAATGAGCAGTTCTTC. Translation: CAIRTGPRNEQFF.

This clonotype has only a few counts. The genes are TRBV15 and TRBJ2-5; 12 bases line up with TRBD2. V shed 2 bases, J shed 5 bases, and the junction held 9 bases outside the gene matches. The CDR3 covers 17 residues. The germline V gene encodes CDR1 LNHNV and CDR2 YYDKDF (reference sequence). CDR3 sequence: CATSRSRSGLAGETQYF. The CDR3 DNA is TGTGCCACCAGCAGAAGCCGTTCCGGACTAGCGGGGGAGACCCAGTACTTC.